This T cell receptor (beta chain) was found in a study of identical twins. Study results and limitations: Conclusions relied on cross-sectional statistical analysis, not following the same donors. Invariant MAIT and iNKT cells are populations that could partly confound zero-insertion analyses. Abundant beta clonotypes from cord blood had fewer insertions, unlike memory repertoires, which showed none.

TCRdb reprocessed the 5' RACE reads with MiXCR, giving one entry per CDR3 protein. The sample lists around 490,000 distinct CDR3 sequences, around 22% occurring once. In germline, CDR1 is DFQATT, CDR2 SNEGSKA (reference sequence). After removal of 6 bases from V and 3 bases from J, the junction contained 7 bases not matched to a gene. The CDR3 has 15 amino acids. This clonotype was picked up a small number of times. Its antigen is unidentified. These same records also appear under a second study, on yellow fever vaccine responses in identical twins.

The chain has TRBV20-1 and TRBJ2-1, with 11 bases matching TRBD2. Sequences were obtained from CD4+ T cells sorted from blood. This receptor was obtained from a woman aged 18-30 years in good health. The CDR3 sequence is CSAQVGTSGYNEQFF. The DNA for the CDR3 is TGCAGTGCCCAGGTCGGGACTAGCGGCTACAATGAGCAGTTCTTC.